This T cell receptor (beta chain) came from a study of cytomegalovirus exposure and HLA in healthy donors (dated by TCRdb to the late 2010s). The study in broad terms: A later analysis indicated that the 120 validation repertoires were generated on the platform also employed for the roughly 720 repertoires of the first cohort. The study aimed to test whether signatures of past pathogen exposure could be identified by cataloging public T cell receptors. Along with the roughly 710-subject first cohort, a separate validation cohort of over a hundred different subjects was used. High-throughput TCR immunosequencing, statistical association of individual TCRs with disease status, and machine learning were combined to predict cytomegalovirus infection status.

Of note for this clone: Its antigen remains undetermined. The input lacks base qualities; no much larger clone sits a single base away.

Libraries came from the immunoSEQ multiplex PCR assay. In the source study's methods: A statistical classification framework was developed to diagnose cytomegalovirus status using the catalog of TCR beta chain sequences. TCRdb re-hosts the immuneACCESS table, in-frame sequences only. Its copies lack some clones; in the studies checked, an unresolved V gene accounts for under half of them, and the cause for the rest is not known. V and J calls and clone size are given by that table; D and trimming were obtained from the DNA. In all, the sample holds about 97,000 clones, and about 95% of those were seen once. The top ten constitute 0.7% to 0.9% of the sample. The donors were included in the validation cohort of roughly 130 subjects, a group kept apart from the roughly 700-subject first cohort. Inclusive of the bounding cysteine and phenylalanine, the CDR3 is 15 residues long. The read is trimmed to its CDR3 DNA, 45 bases read in frame from base 1. The germline V gene (reference sequence) yields SGHKS for CDR1 and YYEKEE for CDR2. V is shortened by 7 bases, J by 0 bases, and the region joining them spans 15 bases.

What the authors observed across the whole study: Most TCR sequences were seen in very few donors, while some public TCRs were found in many individuals. Three of the identified cytomegalovirus-associated TCR beta chains were confirmed in vitro to be specific for cytomegalovirus antigens. It was suggested by the authors that the approach could potentially be generalized to other disease states and immunological phenotypes. A later analysis had no HLA typing for the validation cohort, so co-occurrence there was scored across all 110 or so repertoires. The study listed 150 to 200 TCR beta chains as associated with cytomegalovirus. In a later analysis, TCRs clustered in the first cohort were found to also tend to co-occur in the 110 or so validation repertoires, with 85% to 95% of cluster scores above 0. The classifier was reported to diagnose cytomegalovirus status with high specificity and sensitivity in both the original cohort and the validation cohort.

The rearranged chain carries TRBV5-5 and TRBJ2-3; the D gene is possibly TRBD1, with 6 bases matching. The sample taken for sequencing was PBMCs. The source of this sequence is a woman aged 18 to 35 in good health and CMV-seronegative. This receptor has the CDR3 CASGRQVVSTDTQYF. The nucleotides are TGTGCCAGCGGACGACAGGTCGTTAGCACAGATACGCAGTATTTT.